The source of this T cell receptor beta chain is a study of cytomegalovirus exposure and HLA in healthy donors. Findings and limits, study-wide: TCR beta sequences numbering roughly 18,000 were associated with HLA alleles at 0.05 false discovery rate in a later analysis. Among CMV-associated TCR beta chains, most appeared HLA-restricted in a later analysis.

Germline assignment: CDR1 ENHRY and CDR2 SYGVKD. V was clipped by 5 bases and J by 0 bases; unmatched bases: 2. This CDR3 is built from 14 residues. The PCR was carried out with 60 Vbeta primers and 13 Jbeta primers. This table comes from immunoSEQ multiplex PCR, and its TCRdb copy is limited to in-frame clones, with some not included. This sample yields 63,000 or so clones, of which around four fifths are seen a single time; about a fifth belongs to the top ten. This clone has a single count. Its antigen remains unidentified. Specimen: PBMCs. This clonotype originated in a woman in her 30s in good health and CMV-seropositive. The V gene is TRBV10-3, the J gene TRBJ1-1; 8 nucleotides match TRBD1. Written as DNA, the CDR3 is TGTGCCATCAGTCGACAGGGGCTGAACACTGAAGCTTTCTTT. It encodes CAISRQGLNTEAFF.